This T cell receptor beta chain was observed in a study of T cell repertoires in ileal Crohn's disease. Using immunoSEQ multiplex PCR, the repertoire was profiled, and TCRdb retains in-frame clones only, with some absent. The sample has around 9,700 clones; around 86% are singletons. The time point is: inflamed ileum from the surgical specimen. This CDR3 region has 12 residues. Germline loops: CDR1 SNHLY, CDR2 FYNNEI. V was clipped by 2 bases and J by 8 bases, with 9 bases between them. Sequencing was carried out using ileal tissue. The TCR was taken from an adult with Crohn's disease. The chain recombines TRBV2 with TRBJ1-2; unclear D gene. The CDR3 DNA is TGTGCCAGCAGTGAAAGGGTTCGCGGCTACACCTTC. It encodes CASSERVRGYTF.